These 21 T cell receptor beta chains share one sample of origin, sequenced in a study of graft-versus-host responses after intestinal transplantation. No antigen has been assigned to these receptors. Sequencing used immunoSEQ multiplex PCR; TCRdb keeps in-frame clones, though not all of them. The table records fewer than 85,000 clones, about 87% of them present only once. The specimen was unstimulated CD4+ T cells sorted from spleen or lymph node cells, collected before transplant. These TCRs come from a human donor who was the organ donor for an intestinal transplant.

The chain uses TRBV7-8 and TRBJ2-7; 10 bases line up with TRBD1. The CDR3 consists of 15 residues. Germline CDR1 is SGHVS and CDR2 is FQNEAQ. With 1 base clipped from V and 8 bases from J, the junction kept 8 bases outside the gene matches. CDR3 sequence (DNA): TGTGCCAGCAGCTTAGGACAGGGGGCCCCCTGGAAGCAGTACGTC. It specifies CASSLGQGAPWKQYV.

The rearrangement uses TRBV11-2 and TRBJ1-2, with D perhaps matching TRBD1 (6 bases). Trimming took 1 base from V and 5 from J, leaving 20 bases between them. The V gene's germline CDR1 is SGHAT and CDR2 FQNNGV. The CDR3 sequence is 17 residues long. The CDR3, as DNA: TGTGCCAGCAGCTTAGTAACGTCGGGGGGCGCAATGTATGGCTACACCTTC. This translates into CASSLVTSGGAMYGYTF.

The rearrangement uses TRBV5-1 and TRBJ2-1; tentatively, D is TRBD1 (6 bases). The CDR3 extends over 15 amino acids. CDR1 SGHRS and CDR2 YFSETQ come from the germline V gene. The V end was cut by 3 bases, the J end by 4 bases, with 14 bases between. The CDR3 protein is CASSSDGDNYNEQFF. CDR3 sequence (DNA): TGCGCCAGCAGCTCGGACGGGGACAATTACAATGAGCAGTTCTTC.

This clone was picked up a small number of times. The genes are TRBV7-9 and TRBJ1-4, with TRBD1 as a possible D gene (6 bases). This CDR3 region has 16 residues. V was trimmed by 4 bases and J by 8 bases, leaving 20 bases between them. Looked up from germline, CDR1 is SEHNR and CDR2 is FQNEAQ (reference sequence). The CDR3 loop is CASSSGQSGMVEKLFF. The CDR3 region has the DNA TGTGCCAGCAGCTCCGGACAGTCGGGGATGGTCGAAAAACTGTTTTTT.

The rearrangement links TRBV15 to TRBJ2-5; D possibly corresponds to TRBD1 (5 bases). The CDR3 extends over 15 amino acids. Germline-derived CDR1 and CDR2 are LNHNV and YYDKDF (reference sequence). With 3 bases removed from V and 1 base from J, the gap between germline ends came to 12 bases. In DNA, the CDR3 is TGTGCCACCAGCAGGAACCCGACAGCCCAAGAGACCCAGTACTTC. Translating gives CATSRNPTAQETQYF.

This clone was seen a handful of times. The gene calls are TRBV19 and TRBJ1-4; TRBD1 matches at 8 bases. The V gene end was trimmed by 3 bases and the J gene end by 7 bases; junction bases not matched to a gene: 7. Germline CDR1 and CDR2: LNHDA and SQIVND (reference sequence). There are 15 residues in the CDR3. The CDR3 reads CASSMGTGYREKLFF. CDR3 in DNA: TGTGCCAGTAGTATGGGGACAGGATATCGTGAAAAACTGTTTTTT.

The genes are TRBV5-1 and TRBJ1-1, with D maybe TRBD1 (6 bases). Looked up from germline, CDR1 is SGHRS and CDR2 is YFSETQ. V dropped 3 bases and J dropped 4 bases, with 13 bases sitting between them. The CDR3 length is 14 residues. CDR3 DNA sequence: TGCGCCAGCAGCTCCGGTGACAGGCCCACTGAAGCTTTCTTT. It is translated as CASSSGDRPTEAFF.

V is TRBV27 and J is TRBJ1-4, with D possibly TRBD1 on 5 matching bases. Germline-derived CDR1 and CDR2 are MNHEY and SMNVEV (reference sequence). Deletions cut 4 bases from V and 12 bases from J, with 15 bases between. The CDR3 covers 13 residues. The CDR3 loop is CASSYRTMEELFF. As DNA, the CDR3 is TGTGCCAGCAGTTACAGGACTATGGAAGAACTGTTTTTT.

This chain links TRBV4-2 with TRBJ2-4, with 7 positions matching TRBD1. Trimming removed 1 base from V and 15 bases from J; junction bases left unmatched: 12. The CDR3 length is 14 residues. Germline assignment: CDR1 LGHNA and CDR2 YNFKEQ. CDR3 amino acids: CASSQGSSRDSTYF. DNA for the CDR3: TGTGCCAGCAGCCAAGGAAGTTCGAGGGACAGCACGTACTTC.

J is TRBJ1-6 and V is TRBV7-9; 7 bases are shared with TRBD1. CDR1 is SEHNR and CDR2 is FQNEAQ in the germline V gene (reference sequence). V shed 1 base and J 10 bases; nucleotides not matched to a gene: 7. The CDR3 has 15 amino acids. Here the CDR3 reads CASSLEGAELSPLHF. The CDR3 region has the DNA TGTGCCAGCAGCTTAGAGGGGGCAGAACTCTCACCCCTCCACTTT.

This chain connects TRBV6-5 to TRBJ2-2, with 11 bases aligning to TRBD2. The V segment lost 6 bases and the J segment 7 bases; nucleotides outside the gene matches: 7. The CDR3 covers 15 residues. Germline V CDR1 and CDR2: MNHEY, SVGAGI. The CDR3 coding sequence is TGTGCCAGCAGGACTAGCGGGGCCCGAGGCGGGGAGCTGTTTTTT. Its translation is CASRTSGARGGELFF.

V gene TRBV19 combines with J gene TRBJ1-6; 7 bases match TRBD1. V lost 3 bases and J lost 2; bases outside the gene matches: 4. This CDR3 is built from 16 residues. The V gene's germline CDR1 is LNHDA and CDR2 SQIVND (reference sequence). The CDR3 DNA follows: TGTGCCAGTAGTATTCAGGGGACAGCCTATAATTCACCCCTCCACTTT. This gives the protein CASSIQGTAYNSPLHF.

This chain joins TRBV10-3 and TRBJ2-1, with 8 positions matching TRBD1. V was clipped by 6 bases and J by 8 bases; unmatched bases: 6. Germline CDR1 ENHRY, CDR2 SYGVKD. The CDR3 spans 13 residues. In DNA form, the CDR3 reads TGTGCCATCAGCAGGACAGGGTCGGATGAGCAGTTCTTC. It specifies CAISRTGSDEQFF.

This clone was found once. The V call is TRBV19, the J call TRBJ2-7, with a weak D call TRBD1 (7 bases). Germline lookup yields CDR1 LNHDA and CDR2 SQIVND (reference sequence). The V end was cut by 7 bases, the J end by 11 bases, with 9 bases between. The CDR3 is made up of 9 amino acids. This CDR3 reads CASTGGKYV. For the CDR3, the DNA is TGTGCCAGTACAGGGGGGAAGTACGTC.

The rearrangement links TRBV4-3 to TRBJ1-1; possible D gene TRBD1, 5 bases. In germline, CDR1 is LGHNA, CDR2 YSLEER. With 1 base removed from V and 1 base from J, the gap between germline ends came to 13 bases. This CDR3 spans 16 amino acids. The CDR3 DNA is TGCGCCAGCAGCCAAGGGAACAGGCCGACGAACACTGAAGCTTTCTTT. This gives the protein CASSQGNRPTNTEAFF.

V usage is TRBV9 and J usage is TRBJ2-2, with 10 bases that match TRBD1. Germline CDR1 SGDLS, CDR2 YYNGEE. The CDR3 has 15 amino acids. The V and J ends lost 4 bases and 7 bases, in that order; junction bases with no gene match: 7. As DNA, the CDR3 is TGTGCCAGCAGCTTAAGACAGGGGGCTAGCGGGGAGCTGTTTTTT. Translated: CASSLRQGASGELFF.

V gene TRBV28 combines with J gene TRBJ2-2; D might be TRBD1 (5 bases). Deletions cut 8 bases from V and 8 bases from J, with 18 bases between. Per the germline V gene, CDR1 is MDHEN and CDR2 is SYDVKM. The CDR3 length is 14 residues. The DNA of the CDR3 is TGTGCCAGCCTGGAATCGACAGCAGCGGGGGAGCTGTTTTTT. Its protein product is CASLESTAAGELFF.

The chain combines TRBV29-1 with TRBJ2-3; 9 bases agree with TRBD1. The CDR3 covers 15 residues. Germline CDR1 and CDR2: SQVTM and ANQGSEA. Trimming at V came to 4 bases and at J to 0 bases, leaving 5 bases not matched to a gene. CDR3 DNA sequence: TGCAGCGTTGCTGGACAGGGGATGAGCACAGATACGCAGTATTTT. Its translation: CSVAGQGMSTDTQYF.

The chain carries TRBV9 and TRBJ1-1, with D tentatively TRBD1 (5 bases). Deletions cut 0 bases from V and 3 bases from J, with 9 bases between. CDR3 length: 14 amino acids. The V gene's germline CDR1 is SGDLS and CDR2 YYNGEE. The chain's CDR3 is CASSVVTGDTEAFF. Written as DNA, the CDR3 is TGTGCCAGCAGCGTAGTTACAGGTGACACTGAAGCTTTCTTT.

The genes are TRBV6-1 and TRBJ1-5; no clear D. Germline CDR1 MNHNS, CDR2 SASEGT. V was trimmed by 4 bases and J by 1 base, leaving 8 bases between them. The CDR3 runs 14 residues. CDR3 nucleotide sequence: TGTGCCAGCAGTGTCCTGTTCAGCAATCAGCCCCAGCATTTT. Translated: CASSVLFSNQPQHF.

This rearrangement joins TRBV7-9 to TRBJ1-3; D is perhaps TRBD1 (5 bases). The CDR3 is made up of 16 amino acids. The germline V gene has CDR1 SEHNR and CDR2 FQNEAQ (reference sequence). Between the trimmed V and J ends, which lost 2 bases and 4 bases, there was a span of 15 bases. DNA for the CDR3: TGTGCCAGCAGCTTAAACGTCAACAGGATCGGAAACACCATATATTTT. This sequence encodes CASSLNVNRIGNTIYF.